Below are 13 T cell receptor beta chains sequenced from a single sample in a study of blood T cell repertoires in COVID-19. Assay used: immunoSEQ multiplex PCR; TCRdb lists only in-frame clones, some missing. The table shows fewer than 450,000 clones, with around 90% occurring only once. Sequenced material: PBMCs or T cells enriched from blood (not recorded which). The receptors were sampled from a woman aged 40 to 50 with acute COVID-19.

This chain joins TRBV6-1 and TRBJ2-3, with D maybe TRBD1 (5 bases). V lost 0 bases and J 2 bases, leaving 15 bases between the germline ends. This CDR3 is 17 amino acids long. CDR1 MNHNS and CDR2 SASEGT come from the germline V gene. This CDR3 reads CASSEAGAGRLTDTQYF. The CDR3 DNA sequence: TGTGCCAGCAGTGAAGCTGGGGCAGGGCGACTCACAGATACGCAGTATTTT.

The chain couples TRBV9 to TRBJ2-7; perhaps TRBD1 as D (6 bases). Trimming pared 0 bases from V and 2 bases from J, leaving 12 bases between. CDR3 length: 15 residues. CDR1 and CDR2 from the germline V gene are SGDLS and YYNGEE. For the CDR3, the DNA is TGTGCCAGCAGCGTAGCCCCAGGGGTACCCTACGAGCAGTACTTC. Translation: CASSVAPGVPYEQYF. Together with reference TRBV9 and TRBJ2-7, the CDR3 gives the full variable domain: DSGVTQTPKHLITATGQRVTLRCSPRSGDLSVYWYQQSLDQGLQFLIQYYNGEERAKGNILERFSAQQFPDLHSELNLSSLELGDSALYFCASSVAPGVPYEQYFGPGTRLTVT.

The chain is built from TRBV25-1 and TRBJ1-2; a possible D gene is TRBD1 (6 bases). The V end lost 3 bases, the J end lost 2 bases, and 13 bases lay between the germline ends. CDR1 and CDR2 (germline): MGHDK, SYGVNS. This CDR3 has 15 residues. This chain's CDR3 is CASSERLGQNYGYTF. CDR3 nucleotides: TGTGCCAGCAGTGAGAGACTGGGACAAAACTATGGCTACACCTTC.

This rearrangement joins TRBV2 to TRBJ2-1; the D is unclear. CDR1 and CDR2 (germline): SNHLY, FYNNEI. V was clipped by 11 bases and J by 5 bases, with 13 bases between them. This CDR3 is built from 12 residues. CDR3 DNA: TGTGCCCCCGCACTTTTGAACAATGAGCAGTTCTTC. Translation gives CAPALLNNEQFF.

This chain connects TRBV7-9 to TRBJ2-3; 9 bases are shared with TRBD1. The length of the CDR3 is 15 residues. The germline V gene encodes CDR1 SEHNR and CDR2 FQNEAQ (reference sequence). V shed 3 bases, J shed 1 base, and the junction held 2 bases outside the gene matches. The CDR3 reads CASSLTGGGTDTQYF. DNA of the CDR3: TGTGCCAGCAGCTTGACAGGGGGAGGCACAGATACGCAGTATTTT.

The chain couples TRBV5-4 to TRBJ2-4; TRBD1 is a possible D gene (6 bases). Germline V gene sequence: CDR1 SGHNT, CDR2 YYREEE (reference sequence). V lost 3 bases and J 0 bases, leaving 13 bases between the germline ends. CDR3 size: 16 residues. CDR3 coding DNA: TGTGCCAGCAGCTATCGGACAGCCTTAGCCAAAAACATTCAGTACTTC. It yields the protein CASSYRTALAKNIQYF.

The chain couples TRBV29-1 to TRBJ1-2; no reliable D call. Germline CDR1 SQVTM, CDR2 ANQGSEA. The ends were cut back, 2 bases at V and 0 bases at J, with 4 bases in the middle. CDR3 size: 12 residues. The CDR3 DNA reads as TGCAGCGTTGAAACGGCTAACTATGGCTACACCTTC. This sequence encodes CSVETANYGYTF.

V usage is TRBV11-3 and J usage is TRBJ2-2; D might be TRBD1 (6 bases). This CDR3 is 13 amino acids long. V lost 5 bases and J lost 6, with 10 bases in between. Germline CDR1 is SGHNT and CDR2 is YENEEA. The CDR3 DNA reads as TGTGCCAGCAGCGACCGACAGGCCGGGGAGCTGTTTTTT. Translation: CASSDRQAGELFF.

This CDR3 is CASSSADRGRNTIYF. The CDR3 DNA reads TGTGCCAGCAGCTCCGCCGACAGGGGGCGTAACACCATATATTTT. The gene calls are TRBV7-2 and TRBJ1-3; TRBD1 matches at 10 bases. Germline assignment: CDR1 SGHTA and CDR2 FQGNSA. With V trimmed by 4 bases and J by 7 bases, 7 bases remained unmatched. This CDR3 region has 15 residues.

The rearrangement uses TRBV19 and TRBJ2-6, with 10 bases lining up with TRBD2. The CDR3 has 19 amino acids. Trimming removed 3 bases from V and 1 base from J; junction bases left unmatched: 9. The germline CDR1 and CDR2 sequences are LNHDA and SQIVND (reference sequence). CDR3 nucleotide sequence: TGTGCCAGTAGTATCCTCCTAGCGGGGGATGTGTCTGGGGCCAACGTCCTGACTTTC. This encodes CASSILLAGDVSGANVLTF.

This clone showed up just a few times. This CDR3 reads CASRRDFASYNEQFF. The DNA for the CDR3 is TGTGCCAGCAGAAGGGACTTCGCCTCCTACAATGAGCAGTTCTTC. The chain has TRBV2 and TRBJ2-1; maybe TRBD2 (6 bases). The CDR3 sequence is 15 residues long. The V gene's germline CDR1 is SNHLY and CDR2 FYNNEI. The germline V and J ends were trimmed by 6 bases and 0 bases, with 12 bases remaining between them.

This clone was seen a handful of times. The J gene is TRBJ1-5, the V gene TRBV7-9, with a tentative D call TRBD1 (5 bases). The length of the CDR3 is 14 residues. Trimming removed 0 bases at V and 7 bases at J, with 10 bases between. Germline CDR1 is SEHNR and CDR2 is FQNEAQ (reference sequence). For the CDR3, the DNA is TGTGCCAGCAGCTTAGCAGGGGCGGGGCAGCCCCAGCATTTT. Amino acid sequence: CASSLAGAGQPQHF.

The V gene is TRBV27, the J gene TRBJ1-4; possible D gene TRBD1, 6 bases. The CDR3 extends over 14 amino acids. V was pared by 6 bases and J by 4 bases, with 12 bases between. Germline V gene data show CDR1 as MNHEY and CDR2 as SMNVEV (reference sequence). The CDR3 spells CASSLQGVNEKLFF. The CDR3 nucleotides are TGTGCCAGCAGCCTACAGGGTGTTAATGAAAAACTGTTTTTT.